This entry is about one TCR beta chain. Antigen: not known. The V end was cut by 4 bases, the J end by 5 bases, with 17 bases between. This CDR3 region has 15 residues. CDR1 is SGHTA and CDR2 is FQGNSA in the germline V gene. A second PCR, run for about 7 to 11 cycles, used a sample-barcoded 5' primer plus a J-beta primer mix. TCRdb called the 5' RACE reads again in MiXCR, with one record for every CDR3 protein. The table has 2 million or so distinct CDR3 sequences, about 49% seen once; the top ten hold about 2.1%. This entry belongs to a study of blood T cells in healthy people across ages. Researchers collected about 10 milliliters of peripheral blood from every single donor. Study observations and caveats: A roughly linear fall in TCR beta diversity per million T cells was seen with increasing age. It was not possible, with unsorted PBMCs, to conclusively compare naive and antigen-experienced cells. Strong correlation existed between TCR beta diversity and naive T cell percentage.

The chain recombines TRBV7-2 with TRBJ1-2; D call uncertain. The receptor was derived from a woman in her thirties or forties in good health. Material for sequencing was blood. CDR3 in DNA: TGTGCCAGCAGCTCCCAGAGGCGGACTAGTTATGGCTACACCTTC. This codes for CASSSQRRTSYGYTF.